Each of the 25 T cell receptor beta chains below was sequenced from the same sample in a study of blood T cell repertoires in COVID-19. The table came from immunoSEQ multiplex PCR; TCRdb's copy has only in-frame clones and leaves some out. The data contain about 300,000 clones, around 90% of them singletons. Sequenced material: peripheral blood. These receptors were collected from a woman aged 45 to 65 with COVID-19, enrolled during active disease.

As DNA, the CDR3 is TGTGCCAGCAGCCGGAGATATGAGCAGTTCTTC. It codes for CASSRRYEQFF. The chain has TRBV3-1 (or the pseudogene TRBV3-2) and TRBJ2-1; D is unresolved. V dropped 4 bases and J dropped 8 bases, with 6 bases sitting between them. Looked up from germline, CDR1 is LGHDT and CDR2 is YNNKEL (reference sequence). There are 11 residues in the CDR3.

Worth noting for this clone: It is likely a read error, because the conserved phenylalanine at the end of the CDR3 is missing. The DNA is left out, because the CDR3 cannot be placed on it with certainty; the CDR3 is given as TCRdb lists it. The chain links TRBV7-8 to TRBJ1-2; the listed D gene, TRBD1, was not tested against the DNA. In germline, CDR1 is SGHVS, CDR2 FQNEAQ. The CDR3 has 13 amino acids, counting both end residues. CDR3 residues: CASTWDSRGRFSY.

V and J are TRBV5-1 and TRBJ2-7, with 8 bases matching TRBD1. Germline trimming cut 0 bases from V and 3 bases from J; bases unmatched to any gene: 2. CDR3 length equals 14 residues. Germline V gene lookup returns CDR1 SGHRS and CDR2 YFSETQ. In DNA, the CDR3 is TGCGCCAGCAGCTTGGGGACAGGGAACTACGAGCAGTACTTC. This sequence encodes CASSLGTGNYEQYF. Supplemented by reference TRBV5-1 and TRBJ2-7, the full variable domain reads KAGVTQTPRYLIKTRGQQVTLSCSPISGHRSVSWYQQTPGQGLQFLFEYFSETQRNKGNFPGRFSGRQFSNSRSEMNVSTLELGDSALYLCASSLGTGNYEQYFGPGTRLTVT.

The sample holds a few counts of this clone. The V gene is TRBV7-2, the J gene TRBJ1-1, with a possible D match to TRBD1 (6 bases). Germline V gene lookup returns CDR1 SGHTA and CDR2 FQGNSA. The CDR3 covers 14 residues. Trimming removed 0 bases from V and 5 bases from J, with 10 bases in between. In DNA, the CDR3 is TGTGCCAGCAGCTTAGCAGGGGGGGAGACTGAAGCTTTCTTT. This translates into CASSLAGGETEAFF.

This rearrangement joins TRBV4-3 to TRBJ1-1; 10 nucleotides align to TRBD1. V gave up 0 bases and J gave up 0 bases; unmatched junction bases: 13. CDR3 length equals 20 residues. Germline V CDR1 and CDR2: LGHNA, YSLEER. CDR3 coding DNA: TGCGCCAGCAGCCAAGATCCAGGCAGAGGGACAGGGGCAATGAACACTGAAGCTTTCTTT. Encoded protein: CASSQDPGRGTGAMNTEAFF.

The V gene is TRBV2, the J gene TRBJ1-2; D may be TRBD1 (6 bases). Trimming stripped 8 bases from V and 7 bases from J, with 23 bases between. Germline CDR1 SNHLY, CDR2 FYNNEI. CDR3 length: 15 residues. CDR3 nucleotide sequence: TGTGCCAGCGGGTCACAGCGCCTGAGAGGGGGTGGCTACACCTTC. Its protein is CASGSQRLRGGGYTF.

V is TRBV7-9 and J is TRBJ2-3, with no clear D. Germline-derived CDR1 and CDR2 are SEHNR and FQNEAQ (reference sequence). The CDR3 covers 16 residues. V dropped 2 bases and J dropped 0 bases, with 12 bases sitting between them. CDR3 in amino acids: CASSLSPYTSTDTQYF. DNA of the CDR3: TGTGCCAGCAGCTTATCCCCTTATACTAGCACAGATACGCAGTATTTT.

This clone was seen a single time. The CDR3 nucleotides are TGTGCCAGCAGCCACTTCGGGACAGGTCATTCTGGGGCCAACGTCCTGACTTTC. Protein sequence: CASSHFGTGHSGANVLTF. This chain uses TRBV3-1 (or the pseudogene TRBV3-2) with TRBJ2-6, with 8 nucleotides matching TRBD1. Germline CDR1 is LGHDT and CDR2 is YNNKEL (reference sequence). V lost 3 bases, J lost 1 base, and 8 bases stayed unmatched. The CDR3 has 18 residues.

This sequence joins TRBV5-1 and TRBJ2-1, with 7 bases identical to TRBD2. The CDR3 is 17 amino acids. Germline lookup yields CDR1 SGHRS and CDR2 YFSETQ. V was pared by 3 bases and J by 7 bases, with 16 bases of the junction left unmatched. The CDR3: CASSYRFKRGGANEQFF. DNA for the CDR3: TGCGCCAGCAGCTACCGTTTCAAGCGGGGAGGGGCGAATGAGCAGTTCTTC.

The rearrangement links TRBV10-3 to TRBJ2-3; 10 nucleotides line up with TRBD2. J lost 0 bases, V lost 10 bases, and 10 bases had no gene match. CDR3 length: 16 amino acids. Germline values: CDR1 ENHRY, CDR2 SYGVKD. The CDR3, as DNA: TGTGCCACCAGGACTAGCGGAGCTACTAGCACAGATACGCAGTATTTT. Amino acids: CATRTSGATSTDTQYF.

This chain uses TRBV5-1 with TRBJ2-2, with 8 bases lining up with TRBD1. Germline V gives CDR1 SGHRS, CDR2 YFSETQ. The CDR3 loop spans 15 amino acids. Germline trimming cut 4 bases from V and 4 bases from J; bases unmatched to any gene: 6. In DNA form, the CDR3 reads TGCGCCAGCAGCAACGACAGGGGACGCACCGGGGAGCTGTTTTTT. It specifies CASSNDRGRTGELFF.

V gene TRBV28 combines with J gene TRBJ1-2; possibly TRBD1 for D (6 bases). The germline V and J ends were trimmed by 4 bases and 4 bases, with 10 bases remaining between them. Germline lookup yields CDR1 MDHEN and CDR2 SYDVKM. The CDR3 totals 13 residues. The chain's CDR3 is CASSSTGVYGYTF. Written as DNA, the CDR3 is TGTGCCAGCAGTTCGACAGGTGTCTATGGCTACACCTTC.

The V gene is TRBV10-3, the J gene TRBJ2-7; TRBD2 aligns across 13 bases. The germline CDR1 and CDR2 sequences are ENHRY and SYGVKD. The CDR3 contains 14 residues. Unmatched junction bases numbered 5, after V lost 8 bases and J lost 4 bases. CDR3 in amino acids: CAIRGTSGDYEQYF. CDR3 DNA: TGTGCCATCCGTGGGACTAGCGGGGATTACGAGCAGTACTTC.

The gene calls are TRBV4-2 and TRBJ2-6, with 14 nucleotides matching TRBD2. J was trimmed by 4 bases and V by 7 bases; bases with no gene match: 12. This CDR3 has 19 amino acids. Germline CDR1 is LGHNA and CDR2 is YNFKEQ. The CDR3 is CASNPRATSGRAGANVLTF. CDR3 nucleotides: TGTGCCAGCAACCCTAGGGCGACTAGCGGGAGGGCCGGGGCCAACGTCCTGACTTTC.

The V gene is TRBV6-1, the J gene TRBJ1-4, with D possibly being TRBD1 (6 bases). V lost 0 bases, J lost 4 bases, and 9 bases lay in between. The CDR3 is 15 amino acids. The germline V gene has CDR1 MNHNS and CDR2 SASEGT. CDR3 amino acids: CASSEADRINEKLFF. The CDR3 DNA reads TGTGCCAGCAGTGAAGCCGACAGGATTAATGAAAAACTGTTTTTT.

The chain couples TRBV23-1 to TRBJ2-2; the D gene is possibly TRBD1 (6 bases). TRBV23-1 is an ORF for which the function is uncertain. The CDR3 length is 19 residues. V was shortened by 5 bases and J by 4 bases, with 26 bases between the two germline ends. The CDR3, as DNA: TGCGCCAGCAGTTCACTACAGGGCCCGGGTTTGGGAACCACCGGGGAGCTGTTTTTT. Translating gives CASSSLQGPGLGTTGELFF.

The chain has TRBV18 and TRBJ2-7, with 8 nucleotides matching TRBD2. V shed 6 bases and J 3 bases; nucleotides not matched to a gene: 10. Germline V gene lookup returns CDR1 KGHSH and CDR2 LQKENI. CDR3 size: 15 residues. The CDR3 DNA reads TGTGCCAGCTCCCGCACGGGAGGGGGTGACTACGAGCAGTACTTC. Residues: CASSRTGGGDYEQYF.

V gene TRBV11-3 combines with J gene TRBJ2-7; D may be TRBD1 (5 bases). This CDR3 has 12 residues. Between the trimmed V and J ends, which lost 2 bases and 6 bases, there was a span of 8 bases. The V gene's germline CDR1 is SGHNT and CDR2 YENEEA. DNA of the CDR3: TGTGCCAGCAGCTTACAGGGCCCCGAGCAGTACTTC. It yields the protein CASSLQGPEQYF.

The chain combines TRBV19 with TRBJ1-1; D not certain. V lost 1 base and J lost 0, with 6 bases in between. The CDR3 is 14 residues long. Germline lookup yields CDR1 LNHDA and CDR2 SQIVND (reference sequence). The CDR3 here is CASSIVALNTEAFF. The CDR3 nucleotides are TGTGCCAGTAGTATAGTGGCACTGAACACTGAAGCTTTCTTT. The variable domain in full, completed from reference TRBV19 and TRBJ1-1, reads DGGITQSPKYLFRKEGQNVTLSCEQNLNHDAMYWYRQDPGQGLRLIYYSQIVNDFQKGDIAEGYSVSREKKESFPLTVTSAQKNPTAFYLCASSIVALNTEAFFGQGTRLTVV.

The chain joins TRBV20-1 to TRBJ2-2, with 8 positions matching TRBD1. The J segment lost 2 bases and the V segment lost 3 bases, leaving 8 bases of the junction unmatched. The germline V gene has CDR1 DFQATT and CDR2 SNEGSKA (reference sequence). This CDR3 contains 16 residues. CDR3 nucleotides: TGCAGTGCTAGTCCGAAACAGGGGGTCAACACCGGGGAGCTGTTTTTT. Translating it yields CSASPKQGVNTGELFF.

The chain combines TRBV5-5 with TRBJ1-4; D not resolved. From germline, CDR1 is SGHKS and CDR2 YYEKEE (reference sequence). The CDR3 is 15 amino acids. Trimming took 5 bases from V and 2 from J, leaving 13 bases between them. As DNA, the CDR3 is TGTGCCAGCAGTCCAGAGACCGGGACTAATGAAAAACTGTTTTTT. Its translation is CASSPETGTNEKLFF.

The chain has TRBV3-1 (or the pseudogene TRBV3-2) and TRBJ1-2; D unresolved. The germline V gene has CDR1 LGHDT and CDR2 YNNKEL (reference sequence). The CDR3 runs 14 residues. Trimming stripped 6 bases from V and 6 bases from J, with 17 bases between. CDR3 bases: TGTGCCAGCAGTTATTTTTCAGCGTCGGATGGCTACACCTTC. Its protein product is CASSYFSASDGYTF.

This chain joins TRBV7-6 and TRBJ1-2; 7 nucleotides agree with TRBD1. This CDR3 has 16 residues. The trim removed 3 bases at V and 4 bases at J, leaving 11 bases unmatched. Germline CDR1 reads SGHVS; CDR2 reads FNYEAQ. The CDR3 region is CASSLGQLIFFYGYTF. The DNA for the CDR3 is TGTGCCAGCAGCTTGGGACAGCTTATTTTCTTCTATGGCTACACCTTC.

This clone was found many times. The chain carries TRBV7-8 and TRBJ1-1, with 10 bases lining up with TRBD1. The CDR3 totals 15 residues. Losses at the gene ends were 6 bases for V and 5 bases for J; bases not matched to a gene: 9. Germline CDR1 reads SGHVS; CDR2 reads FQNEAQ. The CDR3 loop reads CASSSTGGRGTEAFF. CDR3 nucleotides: TGTGCCAGCAGTTCGACAGGGGGCAGGGGGACTGAAGCTTTCTTT.

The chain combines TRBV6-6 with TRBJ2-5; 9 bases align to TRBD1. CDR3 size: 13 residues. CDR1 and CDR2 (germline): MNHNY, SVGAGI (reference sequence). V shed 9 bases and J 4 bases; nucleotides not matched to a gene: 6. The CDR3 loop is CASRTGGAETQYF. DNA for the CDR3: TGTGCCAGTCGCACAGGGGGCGCAGAGACCCAGTACTTC.